One sample yielded the 19 T cell receptor beta chains listed below, sequenced in a study of regulatory T cells in long-lasting Graves disease. Noted time point: persistent/refractory GD, antithyroid drugs over 5 years with positive TRAb. Researchers made the TCR library from RNA that was extracted from PBMCs. Assembly of TCR beta libraries relied on iRepertoire HTBI primers together with Arm-PCR of CDR3 regions. MiXCR, run by TCRdb on the multiplex PCR reads, gives a single entry per CDR3 protein. The profile shows 430,000 or so distinct CDR3 sequences, roughly a fifth of them singletons. The specimen was peripheral blood mononuclear cells (PBMCs), collected when the disease was refractory, from a patient treated with antithyroid drugs. These receptors came from a female donor with Graves disease.

This clonotype was seen repeatedly, ten times or more. The chain carries TRBV28 and TRBJ2-7, with D possibly being TRBD2 (5 bases). In germline, CDR1 is MDHEN, CDR2 SYDVKM. This CDR3 has 14 residues. V lost 3 bases, J lost 3 bases, and 12 bases lay in between. As DNA, the CDR3 is TGTGCCAGCAGTTTCGGACTCCTTAACTACGAGCAGTACTTC. This sequence encodes CASSFGLLNYEQYF. Full variable domain (missing parts from reference TRBV28 and TRBJ2-7): DVKVTQSSRYLVKRTGEKVFLECVQDMDHENMFWYRQDPGLGLRLIYFSYDVKMKEKGDIPEGYSVSREKKERFSLILESASTNQTSMYLCASSFGLLNYEQYFGPGTRLTVT.

This clonotype was counted between two and nine times. This chain uses TRBV6-1 with TRBJ2-7; weak D call: TRBD2 (6 bases). Trimming took 5 bases from V and 7 from J, leaving 15 bases between them. Per germline, CDR1 MNHNS and CDR2 SASEGT. The CDR3 has 13 residues. The CDR3, as DNA: TGTGCCAGCAGTCAGACCGGGACTGGGGAGCAGTACTTC. Its translation is CASSQTGTGEQYF.

The chain combines TRBV3-1 with TRBJ2-2; TRBD2 agrees at 13 bases. This CDR3 is 15 amino acids long. Trimming at V came to 4 bases and at J to 6 bases, leaving 2 bases not matched to a gene. CDR1 and CDR2 (germline): LGHDT, YNNKEL (reference sequence). CDR3 sequence: CASSRTSGSPGELFF. The CDR3 DNA is TGTGCCAGCAGCCGGACTAGCGGGAGTCCCGGGGAGCTGTTTTTT. The whole variable domain, filled in from reference TRBV3-1 and TRBJ2-2, reads DTAVSQTPKYLVTQMGNDKSIKCEQNLGHDTMYWYKQDSKKFLKIMFSYNNKELIINETVPNRFSPKSPDKAHLNLHINSLELGDSAVYFCASSRTSGSPGELFFGEGSRLTVL.

This clonotype was counted ten times or more. The rearrangement links TRBV18 to TRBJ2-7; 10 nucleotides line up with TRBD2. Germline lookup yields CDR1 KGHSH and CDR2 LQKENI. The V segment lost 6 bases and the J segment 1 base; nucleotides outside the gene matches: 6. The CDR3 extends over 15 amino acids. The CDR3 here is CASSPGLANSYEQYF. The CDR3 nucleotides read TGTGCCAGCTCTCCGGGACTAGCGAATTCCTACGAGCAGTACTTC.

This clonotype came up many times. The CDR3 DNA sequence: TGTGCCAGCAGTTTAGCGGAGGGTGAAAAACTGTTTTTT. Its translation: CASSLAEGEKLFF. The rearrangement joins TRBV12-3 or TRBV12-4 to TRBJ1-4; no firm D call. V was clipped by 0 bases and J by 7 bases, with 6 bases between them. The CDR3 extends over 13 amino acids.

This clonotype came up a few times. The chain is built from TRBV5-8 and TRBJ2-5, with 10 bases that match TRBD2. The germline gives CDR1 SGHTS, CDR2 YDEGEE. This CDR3 is 16 amino acids long. J gave up 5 bases and V 0 bases, and 7 bases lay outside the gene matches. This CDR3 reads CASSLELAGVGETQYF. DNA for the CDR3: TGTGCCAGCAGCTTGGAGCTAGCGGGAGTGGGGGAGACCCAGTACTTC.

This clonotype occurred many times. The J gene is TRBJ2-7, the V gene TRBV7-2; 13 nucleotides line up with TRBD2. J gave up 5 bases and V 5 bases, and 6 bases lay outside the gene matches. Germline V lookup: CDR1 SGHTA, CDR2 FQGNSA. CDR3 length: 15 residues. The DNA of the CDR3 is TGTGCCAGCAGCCCCGGGACTAGCGGGAAGGACGAGCAGTACTTC. Protein sequence: CASSPGTSGKDEQYF.

The chain links TRBV24-1 to TRBJ2-1, with D possibly called TRBD1 or TRBD2 (5 bases each). The CDR3 has 14 residues. Between the trimmed V and J ends, which lost 5 bases and 5 bases, there was a span of 12 bases. Looked up from germline, CDR1 is KGHDR and CDR2 is SFDVKD. The CDR3 coding sequence is TGTGCCACCAGTGCGCCAGGGAGAGACAATGAGCAGTTCTTC. Protein product: CATSAPGRDNEQFF.

This clonotype was counted between two and nine times. The chain links TRBV11-2 to TRBJ2-3, with TRBD1 identical over 7 bases. The CDR3 contains 15 residues. The germline CDR1 and CDR2 sequences are SGHAT and FQNNGV. After removal of 5 bases from V and 2 bases from J, the junction contained 7 bases not matched to a gene. For the CDR3, the DNA is TGTGCCAGCAGCCCCGGGACAGCTCCCACAGATACGCAGTATTTT. Translation gives CASSPGTAPTDTQYF.

In its sample, this clonotype was seen many times. This chain connects TRBV7-3 to TRBJ2-2, with D perhaps assigned TRBD1 or TRBD2 (5 bases each). V lost 2 bases to trimming and J lost 1 base, with 11 bases between them. CDR3 length: 16 amino acids. Germline assignment: CDR1 SGHTA and CDR2 FQGTGA. This CDR3 is CASSLEGTRNTGELFF. For the CDR3, the DNA is TGTGCCAGCAGCTTAGAGGGGACCCGGAACACCGGGGAGCTGTTTTTT. Looking up the rest from reference TRBV7-3 and TRBJ2-2 gives the full variable domain: GAGVSQTPSNKVTEKGKYVELRCDPISGHTALYWYRQSLGQGPEFLIYFQGTGAADDSGLPNDRFFAVRPEGSVSTLKIQRTERGDSAVYLCASSLEGTRNTGELFFGEGSRLTVL.

The CDR3 DNA sequence: TGTGCCAGCTCCGACGGGACTGGAGTTTACAATGAGCAGTTCTTC. Protein product: CASSDGTGVYNEQFF. The J gene is TRBJ2-1, the V gene TRBV28; weak D call: TRBD2 (6 bases). The CDR3 runs to 15 residues. Trimming removed 8 bases from V and 4 bases from J, with 18 bases in between. Germline loops: CDR1 MDHEN, CDR2 SYDVKM.

This clonotype was detected many times. V is TRBV2 and J is TRBJ2-7, with 11 bases identical to TRBD1. The germline V gene encodes CDR1 SNHLY and CDR2 FYNNEI. The length of the CDR3 is 15 residues. The V and J ends lost 7 bases and 2 bases, in that order; junction bases with no gene match: 7. CDR3 sequence reads: CASTRPGQGAYEQYF. The CDR3 coding sequence is TGTGCCAGCACCCGTCCGGGACAGGGGGCCTACGAGCAGTACTTC.

This clonotype was observed a few times. The J gene is TRBJ2-1, the V gene TRBV15, with 8 bases that match TRBD1. The length of the CDR3 is 14 residues. CDR1 and CDR2 from the germline V gene are LNHNV and YYDKDF (reference sequence). After removal of 3 bases from V and 6 bases from J, the junction contained 4 bases not matched to a gene. The CDR3 nucleotides read TGTGCCACCAGCAGCAGACAGGGGACCAATGAGCAGTTCTTC. Translated: CATSSRQGTNEQFF. The full variable domain, in which reference TRBV15 and TRBJ2-1 provide the parts outside the CDR3, is DAMVIQNPRYQVTQFGKPVTLSCSQTLNHNVMYWYQQKSSQAPKLLFHYYDKDFNNEADTPDNFQSRRPNTSFCFLDIRSPGLGDTAMYLCATSSRQGTNEQFFGPGTRLTVL.

This clonotype was counted ten times or more. The chain carries TRBV28 and TRBJ2-7; 8 bases fit TRBD1. The ends lost 6 bases at V and 0 bases at J; junction bases unmatched: 4. CDR3 length: 14 residues. Germline-derived CDR1 and CDR2 are MDHEN and SYDVKM. In nucleotides, the CDR3 is TGTGCCAGCAGCCGGACAGGGAGCTCCTACGAGCAGTACTTC. Translated, it gives CASSRTGSSYEQYF.

This clonotype was seen at least ten times. CDR3 sequence (DNA): TGTGCCAGCAGGGGCACCGGGCTTAGTGAAAAACTGTTTTTT. Protein product: CASRGTGLSEKLFF. The V gene is TRBV28, the J gene TRBJ1-4; no reliable D call. This CDR3 has 14 amino acids. V lost 6 bases, J lost 7 bases, and 15 bases lay in between. CDR1 is MDHEN and CDR2 is SYDVKM in the germline V gene.

This clonotype was seen repeatedly, ten times or more. J is TRBJ2-2 and V is TRBV12-3 or TRBV12-4; D gene ambiguous. The CDR3 sequence is 15 residues long. Trimming cost V 6 bases and J 2 bases, with 13 bases left between them. The CDR3 region is CASRVRGRNTGELFF. The CDR3 DNA follows: TGTGCCAGCAGAGTAAGAGGACGCAACACCGGGGAGCTGTTTTTT.

At least ten counts were recorded for this clonotype. V is TRBV3-1 and J is TRBJ1-2; TRBD1 matches at 9 bases. The CDR3 covers 15 residues. The V gene end was trimmed by 1 base and the J gene end by 4 bases; junction bases not matched to a gene: 4. Per germline, CDR1 LGHDT and CDR2 YNNKEL (reference sequence). CDR3 coding DNA: TGTGCCAGCAGCCAAGGTTCGGACAGGGGCTATGGCTACACCTTC. This translates into CASSQGSDRGYGYTF.

As regards this clonotype: The CDR3 does not close with the conserved phenylalanine or tryptophan, likely indicating a read error. The rearrangement joins TRBV2 to TRBJ1-5; 7 bases are shared with TRBD1. This CDR3 has 14 residues. Germline CDR1 is SNHLY and CDR2 is FYNNEI. Trimming cost V 4 bases and J 5 bases; bases outside gene matches: 5. In DNA, the CDR3 is TGTGCCAGCAGTGGACAGGGCCAGGATCAGCCCCAGCATTCT. As protein: CASSGQGQDQPQHS.

This clonotype occurred a few times. The gene calls are TRBV5-5 and TRBJ1-6, with 7 bases lining up with TRBD1. V dropped 4 bases and J dropped 9; count of bases not matched to a gene: 7. This CDR3 region has 14 residues. Per the germline V gene, CDR1 is SGHKS and CDR2 is YYEKEE (reference sequence). CDR3 in DNA: TGTGCCAGCAGCCCGGACAGGCTGGGTTCACCCCTCCACTTT. Translation: CASSPDRLGSPLHF. Using reference TRBV5-5 and TRBJ1-6 for the parts outside the CDR3, the full variable domain is DAGVTQSPTHLIKTRGQQVTLRCSPISGHKSVSWYQQVLGQGPQFIFQYYEKEERGRGNFPDRFSARQFPNYSSELNVNALLLGDSALYLCASSPDRLGSPLHFGNGTRLTVT.